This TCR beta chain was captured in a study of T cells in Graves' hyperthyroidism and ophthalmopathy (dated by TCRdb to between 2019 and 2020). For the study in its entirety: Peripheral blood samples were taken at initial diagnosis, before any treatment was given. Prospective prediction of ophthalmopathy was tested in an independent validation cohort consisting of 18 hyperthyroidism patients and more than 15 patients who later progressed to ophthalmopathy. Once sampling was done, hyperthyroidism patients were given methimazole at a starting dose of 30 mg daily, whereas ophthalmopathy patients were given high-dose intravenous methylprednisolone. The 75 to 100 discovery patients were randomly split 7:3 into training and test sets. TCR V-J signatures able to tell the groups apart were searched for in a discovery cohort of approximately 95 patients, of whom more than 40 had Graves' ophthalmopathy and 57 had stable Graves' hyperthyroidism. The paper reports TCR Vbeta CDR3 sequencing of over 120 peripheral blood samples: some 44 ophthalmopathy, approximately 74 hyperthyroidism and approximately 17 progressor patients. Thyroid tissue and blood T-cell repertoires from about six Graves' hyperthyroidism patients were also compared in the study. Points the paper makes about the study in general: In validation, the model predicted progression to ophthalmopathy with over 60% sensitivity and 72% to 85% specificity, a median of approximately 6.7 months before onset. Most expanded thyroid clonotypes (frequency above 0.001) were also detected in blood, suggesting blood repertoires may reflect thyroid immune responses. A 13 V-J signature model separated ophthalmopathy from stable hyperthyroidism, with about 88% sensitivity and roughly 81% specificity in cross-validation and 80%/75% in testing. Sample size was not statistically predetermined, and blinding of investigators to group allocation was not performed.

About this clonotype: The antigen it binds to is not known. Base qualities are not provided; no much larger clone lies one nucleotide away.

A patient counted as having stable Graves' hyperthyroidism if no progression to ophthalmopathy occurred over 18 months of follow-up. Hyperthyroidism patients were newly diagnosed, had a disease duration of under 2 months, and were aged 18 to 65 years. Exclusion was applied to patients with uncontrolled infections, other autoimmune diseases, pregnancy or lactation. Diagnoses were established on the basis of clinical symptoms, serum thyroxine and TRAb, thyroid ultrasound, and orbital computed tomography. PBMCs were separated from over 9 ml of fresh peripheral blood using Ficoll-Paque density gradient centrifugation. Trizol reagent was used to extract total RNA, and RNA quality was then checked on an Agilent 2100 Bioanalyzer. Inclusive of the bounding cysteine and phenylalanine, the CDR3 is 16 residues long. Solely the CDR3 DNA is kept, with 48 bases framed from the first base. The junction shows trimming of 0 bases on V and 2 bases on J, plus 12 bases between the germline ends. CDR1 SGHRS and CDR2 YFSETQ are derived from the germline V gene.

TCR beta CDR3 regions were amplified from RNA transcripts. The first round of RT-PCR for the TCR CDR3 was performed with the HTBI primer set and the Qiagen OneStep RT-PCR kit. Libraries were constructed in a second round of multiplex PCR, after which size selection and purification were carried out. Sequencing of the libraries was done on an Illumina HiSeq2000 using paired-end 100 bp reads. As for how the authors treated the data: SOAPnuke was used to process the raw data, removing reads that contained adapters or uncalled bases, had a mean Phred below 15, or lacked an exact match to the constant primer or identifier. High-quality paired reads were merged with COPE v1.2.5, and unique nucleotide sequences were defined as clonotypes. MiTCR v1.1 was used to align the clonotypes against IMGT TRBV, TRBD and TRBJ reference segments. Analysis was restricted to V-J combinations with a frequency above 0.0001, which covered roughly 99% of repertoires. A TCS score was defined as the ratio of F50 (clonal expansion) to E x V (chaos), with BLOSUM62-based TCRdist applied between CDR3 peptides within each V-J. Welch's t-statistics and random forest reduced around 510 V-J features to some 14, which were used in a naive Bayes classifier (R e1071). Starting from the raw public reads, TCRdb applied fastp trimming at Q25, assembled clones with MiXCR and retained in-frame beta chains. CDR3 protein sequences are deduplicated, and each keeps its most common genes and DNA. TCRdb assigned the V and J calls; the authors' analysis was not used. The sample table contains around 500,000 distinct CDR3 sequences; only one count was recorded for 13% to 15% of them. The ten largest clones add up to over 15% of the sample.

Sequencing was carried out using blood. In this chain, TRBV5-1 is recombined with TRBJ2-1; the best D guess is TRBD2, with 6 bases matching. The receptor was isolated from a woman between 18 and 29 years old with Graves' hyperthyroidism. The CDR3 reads CASSLGNSGTYNEQFF. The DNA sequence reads TGCGCCAGCAGCTTGGGCAATAGCGGAACCTACAATGAGCAGTTCTTC. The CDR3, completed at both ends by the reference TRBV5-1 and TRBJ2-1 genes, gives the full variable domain KAGVTQTPRYLIKTRGQQVTLSCSPISGHRSVSWYQQTPGQGLQFLFEYFSETQRNKGNFPGRFSGRQFSNSRSEMNVSTLELGDSALYLCASSLGNSGTYNEQFFGPGTRLTVL.